This is a list of T cell receptor beta chains from one sample in a study of OX40 agonist ivuxolimab in advanced cancers. Measured with immunoSEQ multiplex PCR; TCRdb has only the in-frame clones, and not every one. The data contain approximately 74,000 clones, roughly four fifths of them singletons. The specimen comprised CD4+ or CD8+ T cells sorted from blood, sampled in a trial of the OX40 agonist ivuxolimab. The receptors were gathered from an adult with an advanced solid tumor such as melanoma, head and neck, liver or kidney cancer. CDR3s include the opening cysteine and the closing phenylalanine or tryptophan. D genes are given only for firm matches. Expanded clones get a size class; other rows say once, few or many, or leave the size out.

J gene | clone size | D gene | V gene | CDR3 protein | CDR3 DNA
TRBJ2-2 | NA | NA | TRBV11-1 | CASSFVQGDFAGELFF | TGTGCCAGCAGCTTCGTACAGGGAGATTTTGCCGGGGAGCTGTTTTTT
TRBJ1-2 | once | TRBD1 | TRBV7-3 | CASSRGTGGDGYTF | TGTGCCAGCAGCCGCGGGACAGGTGGGGATGGCTACACCTTC
TRBJ2-7 | NA | TRBD2 | TRBV6-5 | CASKESGRKEEQYF | TGTGCCAGCAAAGAAAGCGGGAGGAAGGAAGAGCAGTACTTC
TRBJ1-5 | NA | NA | TRBV19 | CASSIQKSYSNQPQHF | TGTGCCAGTAGTATACAGAAGTCCTATAGCAATCAGCCCCAGCATTTT
TRBJ2-7 | NA | NA | TRBV7-2 | CASSSFAGESEYF | TGTGCCAGCAGCTCCTTCGCCGGAGAGTCCGAGTACTTC
TRBJ2-7 | NA | TRBD1 | TRBV18 | CASSPVNRGGGEQYF | TGTGCCAGCTCACCCGTAAACAGGGGTGGGGGCGAGCAGTACTTC
TRBJ1-2 | NA | NA | TRBV29-1 | CSVEGVGHYGYTF | TGCAGCGTTGAAGGCGTCGGCCACTATGGCTACACCTTC
TRBJ1-5 | NA | NA | TRBV7-8 | CASSPNRGSSEPQHF | TGTGCCAGCAGCCCCAACCGGGGGAGTTCGGAGCCCCAGCATTTT
TRBJ2-1 | few | TRBD2 | TRBV4-1 | CASSPGLAGLNEQFF | TGCGCCAGCAGCCCAGGACTAGCGGGACTTAATGAGCAGTTCTTC
TRBJ2-5 | once | NA | TRBV6-1 | CASSLLYGKETQYF | TGTGCCAGCAGTCTGCTTTATGGAAAAGAGACCCAGTACTTC
TRBJ2-1 | once | NA | TRBV28 | CASVRGGNEQFF | TGTGCCAGCGTGAGAGGGGGCAATGAGCAGTTCTTC
TRBJ1-3 | NA | NA | TRBV18 | CASSPVAGSGNTIYF | TGTGCCAGCTCACCGGTAGCAGGGTCGGGAAACACCATATATTTT
TRBJ2-1 | NA | TRBD2 | TRBV7-3 | CASSLGSGEAYNEQFF | TGTGCCAGCAGCTTAGGGAGCGGGGAGGCATACAATGAGCAGTTCTTC
TRBJ2-7 | once | TRBD2 | TRBV18 | CASSPPGGRAHQDEQYF | TGTGCCAGCTCACCACCTGGCGGGAGGGCCCACCAGGACGAGCAGTACTTC
TRBJ2-7 | once | NA | TRBV18 | CASSRNLGEQYF | TGTGCCAGCTCACGCAATCTGGGAGAGCAGTACTTC
TRBJ1-4 | NA | TRBD1 | TRBV7-9 | CASSLGQALGWGKLFF | TGTGCCAGCAGCTTGGGACAGGCTTTAGGTTGGGGCAAACTGTTTTTT
TRBJ2-1 | NA | NA | TRBV2 | CASSIREGPYNEQFF | TGTGCCAGCAGTATACGGGAAGGGCCCTACAATGAGCAGTTCTTC
TRBJ2-6 | NA | TRBD1 | TRBV5-1 | CASSLVGTASSGANVLTF | TGCGCCAGCAGCTTGGTGGGGACAGCTAGCTCTGGGGCCAACGTCCTGACTTTC
TRBJ1-4 | few | NA | TRBV28 | CASSLEGRLFF | TGTGCCAGCAGTTTAGAGGGGCGACTGTTTTTT
TRBJ2-1 | NA | TRBD1 | TRBV5-1 | CASTEGTVGNEQFF | TGCGCCAGCACCGAGGGGACAGTTGGCAATGAGCAGTTCTTC
TRBJ1-2 | NA | NA | TRBV7-2 | CASSLEQSYRYTF | TGTGCCAGCAGCTTAGAGCAGTCTTATCGCTACACCTTC
TRBJ1-1 | NA | NA | TRBV28 | CASSHRVGTAQTEAFF | TGTGCCAGCAGTCATAGGGTTGGAACGGCGCAAACTGAAGCTTTCTTT
TRBJ1-2 | NA | TRBD1 | TRBV2 | CASSEETGAPYGYTF | TGTGCCAGCAGTGAAGAGACAGGGGCCCCCTATGGCTACACCTTC
TRBJ1-4 | few | TRBD1 | TRBV19 | CASSPGQGLEKLFF | TGTGCCAGCTCCCCGGGACAGGGACTTGAAAAACTGTTTTTT
TRBJ2-3 | NA | NA | TRBV15 | CATSRDMADTQYF | TGTGCCACCAGCAGAGACATGGCAGATACGCAGTATTTT